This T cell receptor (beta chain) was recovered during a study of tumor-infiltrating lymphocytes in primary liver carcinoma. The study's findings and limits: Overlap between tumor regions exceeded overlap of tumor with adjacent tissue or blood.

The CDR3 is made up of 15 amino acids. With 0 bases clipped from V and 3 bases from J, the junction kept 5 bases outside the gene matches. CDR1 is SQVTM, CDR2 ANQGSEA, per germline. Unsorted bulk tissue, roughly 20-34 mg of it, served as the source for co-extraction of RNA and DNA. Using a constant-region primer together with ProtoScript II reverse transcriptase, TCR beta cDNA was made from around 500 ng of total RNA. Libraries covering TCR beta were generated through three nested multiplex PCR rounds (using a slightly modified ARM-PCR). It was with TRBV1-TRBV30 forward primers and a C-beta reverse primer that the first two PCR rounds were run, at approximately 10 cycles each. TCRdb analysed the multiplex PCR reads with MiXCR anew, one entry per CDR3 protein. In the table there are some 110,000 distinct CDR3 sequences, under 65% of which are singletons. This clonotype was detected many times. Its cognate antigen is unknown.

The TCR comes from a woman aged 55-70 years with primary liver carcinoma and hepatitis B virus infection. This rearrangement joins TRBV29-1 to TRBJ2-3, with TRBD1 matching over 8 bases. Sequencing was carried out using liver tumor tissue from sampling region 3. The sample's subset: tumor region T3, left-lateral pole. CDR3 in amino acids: CSVEDRRTGTDTQYF. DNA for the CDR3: TGCAGCGTTGAAGATCGACGGACAGGGACAGATACGCAGTATTTT.